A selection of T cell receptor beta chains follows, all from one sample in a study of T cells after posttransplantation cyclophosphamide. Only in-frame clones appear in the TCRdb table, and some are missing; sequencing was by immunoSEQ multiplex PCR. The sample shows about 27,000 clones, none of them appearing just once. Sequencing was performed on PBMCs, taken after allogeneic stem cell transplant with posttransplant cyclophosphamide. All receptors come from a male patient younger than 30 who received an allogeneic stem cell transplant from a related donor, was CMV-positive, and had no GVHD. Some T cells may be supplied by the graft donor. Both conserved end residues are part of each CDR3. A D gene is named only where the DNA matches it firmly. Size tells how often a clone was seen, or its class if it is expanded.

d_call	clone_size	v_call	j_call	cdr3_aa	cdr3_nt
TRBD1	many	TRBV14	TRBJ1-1	CASSSPGGGWTEAFF	TGTGCCAGCAGCTCCCCGGGAGGGGGCTGGACTGAAGCTTTCTTT
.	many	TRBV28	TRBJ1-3	CASSLGGSQKNTIYF	TGTGCCAGCAGCCTGGGGGGGTCTCAGAAAAACACCATATATTTT
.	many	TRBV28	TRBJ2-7	CASSRLADSYEQYF	TGTGCCAGCAGTCGGCTAGCTGACTCCTACGAGCAGTACTTC
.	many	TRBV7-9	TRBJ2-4	CASSLEQGGAKNIQYF	TGTGCCAGCAGCTTGGAGCAGGGTGGAGCCAAAAACATTCAGTACTTC
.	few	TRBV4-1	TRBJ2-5	CASSQLHSGQETQYF	TGCGCCAGCAGCCAATTACATAGCGGCCAAGAGACCCAGTACTTC
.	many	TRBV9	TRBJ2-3	CASSVSTSTDTQYF	TGTGCCAGCAGCGTGAGTACTAGCACAGATACGCAGTATTTT
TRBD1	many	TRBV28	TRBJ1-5	CASSSDRTGGIQPQHF	TGTGCCAGCAGTTCAGACCGGACAGGGGGTATACAGCCCCAGCATTTT
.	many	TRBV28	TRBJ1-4	CASSLRGATNEKLFF	TGTGCCAGCAGTTTACGCGGTGCAACTAATGAAAAACTGTTTTTT
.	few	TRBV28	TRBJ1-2	CASSLYGYYGYTF	TGTGCCAGCAGTTTGTACGGGTATTATGGCTACACCTTC
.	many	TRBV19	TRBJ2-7	CASSPSLAYEQYF	TGTGCCAGTAGTCCTTCGCTAGCCTACGAGCAGTACTTC
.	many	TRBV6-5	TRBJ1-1	CASSRGVGTEAFF	TGTGCCAGCAGTAGGGGCGTCGGCACTGAAGCTTTCTTT
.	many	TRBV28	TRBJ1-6	CASSSFSLIIAAYNSPLHF	TGTGCCAGCAGTTCGTTTTCGCTGATTATCGCGGCCTATAATTCACCCCTCCACTTT
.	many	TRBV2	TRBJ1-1	CASSAVATGNTEAFF	TGTGCCAGCAGTGCTGTAGCGACGGGGAACACTGAAGCTTTCTTT
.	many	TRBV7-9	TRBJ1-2	CASSLVQIYGYTF	TGTGCCAGCAGCTTAGTACAGATCTATGGCTACACCTTC